The 15 T cell receptor beta chains presented below share a single source sample, sequenced in a study of cytomegalovirus exposure and HLA in healthy donors (dated by TCRdb to about 2017). The protocol used for the library was the immunoSEQ multiplex PCR assay. The multiplex PCR relied on a mix of 60 forward primers for TCR Vbeta segments and 13 reverse primers for TCR Jbeta segments. TCRdb holds this immuneACCESS table with in-frame rearrangements only. Some clones are missing; in checked studies, unresolved V genes explain under half, and the rest has no known cause. The sample has 70,000 to 100,000 clones on record, 70% to 80% of them singletons. Roughly 25% of the sample goes to the ten largest clones. Sample: PBMCs. Every receptor here comes from a woman between 45 and 65 years old in good health and CMV-seropositive.

This clone occurred once. The genes are TRBV7-9 and TRBJ2-3, with a possible D match to TRBD1 (6 bases). V lost 5 bases and J 4 bases, leaving 10 bases between the germline ends. The CDR3 length is 13 residues. Germline V gene sequence: CDR1 SEHNR, CDR2 FQNEAQ (reference sequence). The DNA for the CDR3 is TGTGCCAGCAGCCACAGGGTGGCAGATACGCAGTATTTT. It codes for CASSHRVADTQYF.

This clone was observed a single time. The chain employs TRBV5-4 and TRBJ1-3; 8 bases are shared with TRBD1. Germline V gives CDR1 SGHNT, CDR2 YYREEE (reference sequence). The CDR3 runs 16 residues. V lost 2 bases and J lost 5; bases outside the gene matches: 9. The CDR3: CASSLQLTGVRNTIYF. The CDR3 DNA is TGTGCCAGCAGCTTACAACTGACAGGGGTTCGAAACACCATATATTTT. Variable domain in full (rest from reference TRBV5-4 and TRBJ1-3): ETGVTQSPTHLIKTRGQQVTLRCSSQSGHNTVSWYQQALGQGPQFIFQYYREEENGRGNFPPRFSGLQFPNYSSELNVNALELDDSALYLCASSLQLTGVRNTIYFGEGSWLTVV.

The table lists this clone with a few counts. As DNA, the CDR3 is TGTGCCAGCAGCCTTTCTGGACTAGCGGGAAGGGAGCAGTTCTTC. It encodes CASSLSGLAGREQFF. The genes are TRBV4-2 and TRBJ2-1; TRBD2 agrees at 12 bases. The CDR3 length is 15 residues. With V trimmed by 4 bases and J by 10 bases, 8 bases remained unmatched. Germline CDR1 LGHNA, CDR2 YNFKEQ.

This sequence joins TRBV5-6 and TRBJ1-5, with 11 bases identical to TRBD1. Germline CDR1 reads SGHDT; CDR2 reads YYEEEE. Trimming at V came to 4 bases and at J to 2 bases, leaving 5 bases not matched to a gene. CDR3 size: 16 residues. The chain's CDR3 is CASSVDRGLGNQPQHF. In nucleotides, the CDR3 is TGTGCCAGCAGCGTGGACAGGGGGCTTGGCAATCAGCCCCAGCATTTT. Together with reference TRBV5-6 and TRBJ1-5, the CDR3 gives the full variable domain: DAGVTQSPTHLIKTRGQQVTLRCSPKSGHDTVSWYQQALGQGPQFIFQYYEEEERQRGNFPDRFSGHQFPNYSSELNVNALLLGDSALYLCASSVDRGLGNQPQHFGDGTRLSIL.

The chain couples TRBV7-3 to TRBJ2-5, with D perhaps matching TRBD2 (6 bases). Trimming stripped 2 bases from V and 1 base from J, with 8 bases between. The CDR3 spans 14 residues. CDR1 SGHTA and CDR2 FQGTGA come from the germline V gene. Here the CDR3 DNA reads TGTGCCAGCAGCTTAGGCGGGACCCAAGAGACCCAGTACTTC. Encoded protein: CASSLGGTQETQYF.

This clone was counted only a few times. The same CDR3 also results from other DNA sequences found in this sample. The chain recombines TRBV19 with TRBJ1-6; the match to TRBD1 covers 10 bases. There are 13 residues in the CDR3. V lost 8 bases, J lost 10 bases, and 5 bases stayed unmatched. Germline V gene lookup returns CDR1 LNHDA and CDR2 SQIVND (reference sequence). CDR3 amino acids: CASSGTGESPLHF. CDR3 sequence (DNA): TGTGCCAGTTCCGGGACAGGGGAATCACCCCTCCACTTT.

This clone appeared a few times. The chain is built from TRBV6-5 and TRBJ2-1; 9 bases match TRBD1. The CDR3 is 15 amino acids. Germline CDR1 reads MNHEY; CDR2 reads SVGAGI. V lost 1 base and J lost 7; bases outside the gene matches: 5. The CDR3 DNA follows: TGTGCCAGCAGTTACTTGGGACAGGGTCCTAATGAGCAGTTCTTC. It is translated as CASSYLGQGPNEQFF.

The chain couples TRBV9 to TRBJ2-1, with TRBD2 matching over 15 bases. The CDR3 covers 17 residues. The V and J ends lost 0 bases and 4 bases, in that order; junction bases with no gene match: 2. The germline V gene has CDR1 SGDLS and CDR2 YYNGEE. Here the CDR3 reads CASSVEGLAGGYNEQFF. The CDR3 DNA sequence: TGTGCCAGCAGCGTAGAGGGACTAGCGGGGGGATACAATGAGCAGTTCTTC.

This chain links TRBV5-4 with TRBJ2-3; 8 bases align to TRBD1. The J segment lost 3 bases and the V segment lost 4 bases, leaving 10 bases of the junction unmatched. The CDR3 loop spans 16 amino acids. Germline V lookup: CDR1 SGHNT, CDR2 YYREEE (reference sequence). CDR3 nucleotide sequence: TGTGCCAGCAGCACCCCCAGACAGGGGACAACAGATACGCAGTATTTT. Its translation: CASSTPRQGTTDTQYF.

The rearrangement joins TRBV6-1 to TRBJ1-2, with 8 bases aligning to TRBD1. V shed 5 bases, J shed 4 bases, and the junction held 9 bases outside the gene matches. Germline-derived CDR1 and CDR2 are MNHNS and SASEGT. This CDR3 comprises 15 residues. CDR3 loop: CASSMDRAVGYGYTF. In nucleotides, the CDR3 is TGTGCCAGCAGTATGGACAGGGCCGTTGGCTATGGCTACACCTTC.

The chain links TRBV7-9 to TRBJ1-1; D might be TRBD1 (5 bases). The V and J ends lost 8 bases and 3 bases respectively, with 10 bases between them. This CDR3 is built from 12 residues. Germline V gene lookup returns CDR1 SEHNR and CDR2 FQNEAQ (reference sequence). CDR3 coding DNA: TGTGCCAGCTCAAAGGGGTACACTGAAGCTTTCTTT. Encoded protein: CASSKGYTEAFF.

This clone has just a few counts. The chain joins TRBV7-8 to TRBJ1-4; no definite D call. V was cut by 3 bases and J by 0 bases, with 11 bases left in between. CDR1 is SGHVS and CDR2 is FQNEAQ in the germline V gene. The CDR3 runs 16 residues. CDR3 in DNA: TGTGCCAGCAGCTTGGAATACAGAACAACTAATGAAAAACTGTTTTTT. Protein product: CASSLEYRTTNEKLFF.

The CDR3 reads CASSFQGYGYTF. In DNA form, the CDR3 reads TGTGCCAGCAGCTTTCAGGGGTATGGCTACACCTTC. The gene calls are TRBV9 and TRBJ1-2; tentative D call: TRBD1 (6 bases). V lost 4 bases and J 5 bases, leaving 9 bases between the germline ends. Germline loops: CDR1 SGDLS, CDR2 YYNGEE. This CDR3 spans 12 amino acids.

The rearrangement uses TRBV2 and TRBJ1-4; TRBD1 agrees at 8 bases. The J segment lost 8 bases and the V segment lost 4 bases, leaving 6 bases of the junction unmatched. The CDR3 is 14 residues long. Germline V gene lookup returns CDR1 SNHLY and CDR2 FYNNEI. CDR3 bases: TGTGCCAGCAGTGGGGGGGACAGGATCGAAAAACTGTTTTTT. Amino acids: CASSGGDRIEKLFF.

This rearrangement joins TRBV5-1 to TRBJ2-3; 9 bases are shared with TRBD2. The CDR3 is 16 amino acids. Germline V gene sequence: CDR1 SGHRS, CDR2 YFSETQ. J lost 0 bases, V lost 3 bases, and 5 bases had no gene match. The CDR3 loop reads CASSSGLASSTDTQYF. In nucleotides, the CDR3 is TGCGCCAGCAGCTCGGGACTAGCATCTAGCACAGATACGCAGTATTTT.